Listed below are T cell receptor beta chains from one sample, sequenced in a study of cytomegalovirus exposure and HLA in healthy donors. Libraries were prepared by immunoSEQ multiplex PCR; TCRdb keeps only in-frame clonotypes and omits some of them. The sample lists about 110,000 clones, about three quarters seen once, with 1.3% in the top ten. The sample comprised PBMCs. The origin of the receptors is a woman in her twenties or thirties in good health and CMV-seronegative. Both conserved end residues are part of each CDR3. A D gene is named only where the DNA matches it firmly. A clone size is listed for some rows: how often the clone was seen (once, few, many), or a class if it is expanded.

clone_size	j_call	d_call	v_call	cdr3_aa	cdr3_nt
.	TRBJ2-7	TRBD2	TRBV4-1	CASSQLTSGRVEQYF	TGCGCCAGCAGCCAACTGACTAGCGGGAGAGTTGAGCAGTACTTC
.	TRBJ1-1	.	TRBV4-3	CASSQQLTGTEAFF	TGCGCCAGCAGCCAACAGTTAACGGGCACTGAAGCTTTCTTT
few	TRBJ2-5	.	TRBV9	CASSVSGETQYF	TGTGCCAGCAGCGTTTCCGGGGAGACCCAGTACTTC
few	TRBJ1-1	.	TRBV5-1	CASSLVASEAFF	TGCGCCAGCAGCTTGGTAGCCTCTGAAGCTTTCTTT
.	TRBJ1-2	.	TRBV13	CASSSGMNYGYTF	TGTGCCAGCAGCTCCGGGATGAACTATGGCTACACCTTC
.	TRBJ2-3	.	TRBV2	CASSDVWATDTQYF	TGTGCCAGCAGTGACGTGTGGGCGACAGATACGCAGTATTTT
.	TRBJ2-1	.	TRBV4-3	CASSPTSGRVHEQFF	TGCGCCAGCAGCCCCACCAGCGGCAGAGTTCATGAGCAGTTCTTC
.	TRBJ1-2	.	TRBV14	CASSQAQGGYGYTF	TGTGCCAGCAGCCAAGCCCAAGGAGGGTATGGCTACACCTTC
.	TRBJ1-1	TRBD1	TRBV7-9	CASSPTGGQVAEAFF	TGTGCCAGCAGCCCGACAGGGGGGCAGGTCGCTGAAGCTTTCTTT
.	TRBJ2-7	TRBD1	TRBV5-8	CASSLAFGTAQYEQYF	TGTGCCAGCAGCTTGGCCTTCGGGACAGCCCAGTACGAGCAGTACTTC
.	TRBJ1-6	.	TRBV14	CASSQDEGDRYNSPLHF	TGTGCCAGCAGCCAAGATGAGGGGGACCGATATAATTCACCCCTCCACTTT
.	TRBJ2-6	.	TRBV30	CARRGYRSGANVLTF	TGTGCCCGCAGGGGTTACCGCTCTGGGGCCAACGTCCTGACTTTC
.	TRBJ2-7	TRBD2	TRBV2	CASSLAGGLYEQYF	TGTGCCAGCAGTTTAGCGGGGGGGCTCTACGAGCAGTACTTC
.	TRBJ2-2	.	TRBV28	CASSLYQGLGGELFF	TGTGCCAGCAGTTTATATCAGGGTCTCGGCGGGGAGCTGTTTTTT
.	TRBJ2-1	.	TRBV14	CASSRLGEQFF	TGTGCCAGCAGCCGGCTGGGCGAGCAGTTCTTC
.	TRBJ2-1	.	TRBV7-9	CASSFRGSNNNEQFF	TGTGCCAGCAGCTTCCGAGGGTCGAATAACAATGAGCAGTTCTTC
.	TRBJ1-6	.	TRBV7-2	CASSLDLGSSYNSPLHF	TGTGCCAGCAGCTTAGATCTGGGGAGCTCCTATAATTCACCCCTCCACTTT
.	TRBJ2-7	TRBD1	TRBV28	CASSSPGQVYEQYF	TGTGCCAGCAGTTCGCCAGGACAGGTCTACGAGCAGTACTTC
.	TRBJ2-7	TRBD1	TRBV4-3	CASSQENYRTGLHEQYF	TGCGCCAGCAGCCAAGAAAATTATCGGACAGGGCTCCACGAGCAGTACTTC
.	TRBJ1-2	.	TRBV28	CASSVELFNYGYTF	TGTGCCAGCAGTGTTGAGCTCTTTAACTATGGCTACACCTTC
.	TRBJ2-3	TRBD2	TRBV7-8	CASSPPLGLASTDTQYF	TGTGCCAGCAGCCCTCCACTTGGACTAGCGTCCACAGATACGCAGTATTTT
.	TRBJ1-5	.	TRBV18	CASSGGQSSNQPQHF	TGTGCCAGCTCAGGAGGACAGAGTAGCAATCAGCCCCAGCATTTT
.	TRBJ1-1	.	TRBV7-9	CATYSGTGSPEAFF	TGTGCCACCTACTCCGGAACAGGGTCTCCTGAAGCTTTCTTT
.	TRBJ2-3	.	TRBV6-5	CASSPVRADTQYF	TGTGCCAGCAGTCCTGTCCGTGCAGATACGCAGTATTTT
.	TRBJ1-1	.	TRBV7-9	CASSRQVVLPTEAFF	TGTGCCAGCAGCCGGCAGGTCGTTCTGCCCACTGAAGCTTTCTTT
.	TRBJ2-7	.	TRBV11-2	CASSLEYGEIYEQYF	TGTGCCAGCAGCTTAGAATACGGGGAGATCTACGAGCAGTACTTC
.	TRBJ2-7	TRBD2	TRBV27	CASRTLAGKGYEQYF	TGTGCCAGCAGGACACTAGCGGGAAAAGGCTACGAGCAGTACTTC
.	TRBJ2-2	TRBD2	TRBV30	CAWSVSGGYTGELFF	TGTGCCTGGAGTGTTTCGGGGGGGTACACCGGGGAGCTGTTTTTT
.	TRBJ2-2	.	TRBV6-4	CASSGTSPGSTGELFF	TGTGCCAGCAGTGGTACTAGCCCGGGGAGTACCGGGGAGCTGTTTTTT
.	TRBJ2-7	.	TRBV6-5	CASGDTVYEQYF	TGTGCCAGCGGGGACACGGTCTACGAGCAGTACTTC
.	TRBJ2-1	TRBD1	TRBV4-2	CASSPTGTVVREQFF	TGTGCCAGCAGCCCCACCGGGACAGTTGTTCGCGAGCAGTTCTTC
.	TRBJ1-1	.	TRBV6-5	CASSGRTGSTEAFF	TGTGCCAGCAGTGGACGGACGGGGAGCACTGAAGCTTTCTTT
.	TRBJ2-3	TRBD2	TRBV7-9	CASSPSLAGGVDTQYF	TGTGCCAGCAGCCCCAGTTTAGCGGGAGGGGTAGATACGCAGTATTTT
.	TRBJ2-7	.	TRBV13	CASSLVRGEQYF	TGTGCCAGCAGCCTGGTTCGGGGCGAGCAGTACTTC
.	TRBJ2-5	.	TRBV30	CAWSIPTGTQYF	TGTGCCTGGAGTATCCCAACTGGGACCCAGTACTTC
.	TRBJ2-7	TRBD2	TRBV30	CAGTSESYEQYF	TGTGCCGGTACTAGCGAATCCTACGAGCAGTACTTC
.	TRBJ2-3	TRBD2	TRBV7-2	CASSHLQAGGTDTQYF	TGTGCCAGCAGCCACCTACAAGCGGGAGGTACAGATACGCAGTATTTT
.	TRBJ2-7	.	TRBV28	CASTGSDYEQYF	TGTGCCAGCACCGGATCGGACTATGAGCAGTACTTC
.	TRBJ1-2	TRBD1	TRBV5-1	CASSFGDSPNYGYTF	TGCGCCAGCAGCTTTGGGGACAGCCCTAACTATGGCTACACCTTC
.	TRBJ1-1	.	TRBV7-9	CASSLSGRDTEAFF	TGTGCCAGCAGCTTATCGGGTCGTGACACTGAAGCTTTCTTT
.	TRBJ2-7	TRBD1	TRBV2	CASSEQGVRGPFPEQYF	TGTGCCAGCAGTGAACAGGGTGTAAGGGGGCCGTTTCCCGAGCAGTACTTC
once	TRBJ1-3	.	TRBV14	CASSQHIDTIYF	TGTGCCAGCAGCCAGCACATTGACACCATATATTTT
.	TRBJ2-1	TRBD2	TRBV9	CASSVAGLAGNEQFF	TGTGCCAGCAGCGTAGCGGGTCTAGCGGGTAATGAGCAGTTCTTC
.	TRBJ2-2	TRBD1	TRBV19	CASKIGTGGVGELFF	TGTGCCAGTAAGATCGGGACAGGGGGCGTCGGGGAGCTGTTTTTT
few	TRBJ1-1	.	TRBV28	CASSSTGTEAFF	TGTGCCAGCAGCTCGACCGGGACTGAAGCTTTCTTT
.	TRBJ2-1	TRBD1	TRBV13	CASSISTGGIGWNEQFF	TGTGCCAGCAGCATCTCGACAGGGGGAATTGGGTGGAATGAGCAGTTCTTC
.	TRBJ2-7	TRBD1	TRBV30	CAWSLSGGLMYEQYF	TGTGCCTGGAGTCTCTCAGGGGGCCTTATGTACGAGCAGTACTTC
.	TRBJ2-7	.	TRBV7-8	CASSPAGDTAHSRQYF	TGTGCCAGCAGCCCCGCCGGGGACACAGCCCACTCGCGACAGTACTTC
.	TRBJ2-7	TRBD1	TRBV28	CASSSRYRGLSEQYF	TGTGCCAGCAGCTCACGTTACAGGGGTCTGAGCGAGCAGTACTTC
.	TRBJ2-5	.	TRBV30	CAWSVGTYSQETQYF	TGTGCCTGGAGTGTAGGGACATACAGCCAAGAGACCCAGTACTTC